A single sample is the source of the 5 T cell receptor beta chains below, sequenced in a study of radiation and T cells in renal cell carcinoma. Some clones are missing from TCRdb's copy, which holds only in-frame ones; the method was immunoSEQ multiplex PCR. The sample shows 87,000 or so clones, 65% to 90% of them seen only once. Time point reported: baseline pretreatment blood. Specified treatment: 15 Gy SBRT to primary tumor, nephrectomy 4 weeks later. Material: blood, obtained from a patient whose treatment included radiotherapy and nephrectomy. Source of these receptors: a man aged 50-59 years with renal cell carcinoma.

This clone was recorded once. This sequence joins TRBV5-1 and TRBJ2-1; 8 bases are shared with TRBD2. In germline, CDR1 is SGHRS, CDR2 YFSETQ. The ends lost 5 bases at V and 2 bases at J; junction bases unmatched: 9. The CDR3 runs 16 residues. The CDR3, as DNA: TGCGCCAGCAGACAGACCCCGGGGGGGGCCTACAATGAGCAGTTCTTC. This encodes CASRQTPGGAYNEQFF.

The chain carries TRBV4-1 and TRBJ1-4; D gene ambiguous. V was pared by 2 bases and J by 2 bases, with 9 bases between. The germline V gene encodes CDR1 MGHRA and CDR2 YSYEKL. The CDR3 contains 15 residues. This CDR3 reads CASSQLFGTNEKLFF. Here the CDR3 DNA reads TGCGCCAGCAGCCAATTATTCGGGACTAATGAAAAACTGTTTTTT.

The chain uses TRBV5-1 and TRBJ2-1; 7 bases agree with TRBD1. V lost 4 bases, J lost 7 bases, and 8 bases stayed unmatched. Germline V gene sequence: CDR1 SGHRS, CDR2 YFSETQ. The CDR3 runs 14 residues. The CDR3 nucleotides read TGCGCCAGCAGCAAGGCGACAGGGTTAAATGAGCAGTTCTTC. This sequence encodes CASSKATGLNEQFF.

The chain links TRBV2 to TRBJ2-2; D is uncertain. V dropped 6 bases and J dropped 2 bases, with 10 bases sitting between them. This CDR3 is 14 amino acids long. Looked up from germline, CDR1 is SNHLY and CDR2 is FYNNEI. The CDR3 protein is CASRENSNTGELFF. The CDR3 nucleotides are TGTGCCAGCAGAGAGAACTCAAACACCGGGGAGCTGTTTTTT.

The CDR3 DNA reads TGTGCCAGTAGTATAGGGGTCCCCGACTATGGCTACACCTTC. Protein sequence: CASSIGVPDYGYTF. The chain links TRBV19 to TRBJ1-2, with D hard to call. CDR1 and CDR2 (germline): LNHDA, SQIVND (reference sequence). The ends were cut back, 1 base at V and 3 bases at J, with 9 bases in the middle. This CDR3 contains 14 residues.